The sequence of this T cell receptor beta chain was determined in a study of neoadjuvant anti-PD-1 for oral cavity cancer. Study-level background: Non-progressing patients received a fourth nivolumab dose near day 43, then surgery on days 50-56. Study-wide results and caveats: Non-responders to neoadjuvant nivolumab had significantly more clonal PBMC T cells than responders. Pretreatment Treg/Th17 ratio correlated inversely with post-treatment tumor clonality.

On this clone: What it recognizes is unknown.

The CDR3 consists of 14 residues. The V end lost 4 bases, the J end lost 6 bases, and 14 bases lay between the germline ends. Per germline, CDR1 SGDLS and CDR2 YYNGEE. Sequencing used immunoSEQ multiplex PCR; TCRdb keeps in-frame clones, though not all of them. In the table there are approximately 17,000 clones, 50% to 70% of which are singletons. The sequencing here drew on PBMCs, taken before nivolumab (anti-PD-1) treatment. This TCR was recovered from a person between 40 and 79 years old with oral cavity squamous cell carcinoma. The chain recombines TRBV9 with TRBJ2-4, with D possibly TRBD1 on 6 matching bases. The CDR3 reads CASSLAGVANIQYF. In DNA, the CDR3 is TGTGCCAGCAGCCTTGCAGGGGTAGCAAACATTCAGTACTTC.